This TCR beta chain was observed in a study of control samples from healthy donors and cancer patients. The protocol was immunoSEQ multiplex PCR, while the TCRdb copy is restricted to in-frame clones and leaves out a portion. The sample has more than 95,000 clones, 87% seen once. V was shortened by 5 bases and J by 1 base, with 11 bases between the two germline ends. From germline, CDR1 is LNHDA and CDR2 SQIVND (reference sequence). The CDR3 has 14 residues. This receptor was taken from a man in his sixties in good health. Sequencing was carried out using blood. The J gene is TRBJ1-1, the V gene TRBV19, with a weak D call TRBD1 (5 bases). The CDR3: CASSGLGGNTEAFF. The CDR3 DNA sequence: TGTGCCAGTAGTGGGCTGGGGGGGAACACTGAAGCTTTCTTT. Looking up the rest from reference TRBV19 and TRBJ1-1 gives the full variable domain: DGGITQSPKYLFRKEGQNVTLSCEQNLNHDAMYWYRQDPGQGLRLIYYSQIVNDFQKGDIAEGYSVSREKKESFPLTVTSAQKNPTAFYLCASSGLGGNTEAFFGQGTRLTVV.